This TCR beta chain was retrieved from a study of CD8+CD57+ T cells in acquired aplastic anemia. General study points: CD8+ Simpson's diversity did not differ significantly between patients and controls. Patients and controls had in common twenty-nine CD8+ CDR3 sequences.

A word on this clonotype: Its antigen is still unknown.

The V and J ends lost 6 bases and 13 bases respectively, with 22 bases between them. The CDR3 is 14 amino acids. For CDR3 and TCR beta VDJ profiling, genomic DNA was the template used. TCRdb passed the reads through MiXCR, listing each CDR3 protein once. The data hold about 110,000 distinct CDR3 sequences, with about half observed a single time. The chain employs TRBV12-3 or TRBV12-4 and TRBJ2-4, with a tentative D call TRBD2 (6 bases). This TCR came from a human donor in good health, serving as a control. The sample comprised sorted CD4+, CD8+, or CD8+CD57+ T cells (not recorded which) from PBMCs. CDR3 DNA: TGTGCCAGCAGATCCGGGGCGGGGCCGTACGGGCAGTACTTC. This sequence encodes CASRSGAGPYGQYF.